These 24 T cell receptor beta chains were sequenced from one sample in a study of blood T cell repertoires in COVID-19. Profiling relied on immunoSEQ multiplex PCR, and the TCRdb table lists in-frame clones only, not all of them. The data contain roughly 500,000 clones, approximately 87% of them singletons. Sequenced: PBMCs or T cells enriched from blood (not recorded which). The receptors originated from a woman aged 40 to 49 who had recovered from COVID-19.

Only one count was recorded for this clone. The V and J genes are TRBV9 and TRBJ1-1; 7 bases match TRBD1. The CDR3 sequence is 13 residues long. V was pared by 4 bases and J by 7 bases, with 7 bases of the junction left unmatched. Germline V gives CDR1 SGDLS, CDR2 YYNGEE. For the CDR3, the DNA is TGTGCCAGCAGCTCCAGGGGGATTGGTGAAGCTTTCTTT. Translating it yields CASSSRGIGEAFF.

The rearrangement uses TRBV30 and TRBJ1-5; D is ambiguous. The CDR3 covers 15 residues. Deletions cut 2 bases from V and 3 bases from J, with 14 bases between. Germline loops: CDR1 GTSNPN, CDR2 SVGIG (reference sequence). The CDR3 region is CAWSSGVGINQPQHF. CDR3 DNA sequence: TGTGCCTGGAGTTCTGGTGTCGGGATCAATCAGCCCCAGCATTTT. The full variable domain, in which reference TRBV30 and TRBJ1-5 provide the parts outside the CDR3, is SQTIHQWPATLVQPVGSPLSLECTVEGTSNPNLYWYRQAAGRGLQLLFYSVGIGQISSEVPQNLSASRPQDRQFILSSKKLLLSDSGFYLCAWSSGVGINQPQHFGDGTRLSIL.

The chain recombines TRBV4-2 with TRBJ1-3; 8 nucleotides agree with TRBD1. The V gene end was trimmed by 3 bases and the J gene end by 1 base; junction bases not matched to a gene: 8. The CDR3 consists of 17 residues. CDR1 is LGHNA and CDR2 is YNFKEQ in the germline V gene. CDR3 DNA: TGTGCCAGCAGCCAGGAGGAGACAGGGGTATCTGGAAACACCATATATTTT. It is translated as CASSQEETGVSGNTIYF.

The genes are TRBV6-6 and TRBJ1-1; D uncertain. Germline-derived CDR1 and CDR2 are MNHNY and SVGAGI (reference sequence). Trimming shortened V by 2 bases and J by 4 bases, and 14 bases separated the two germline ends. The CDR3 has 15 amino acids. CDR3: CASSYMAAISTEAFF. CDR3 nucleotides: TGTGCCAGCAGTTACATGGCGGCGATTAGCACTGAAGCTTTCTTT.

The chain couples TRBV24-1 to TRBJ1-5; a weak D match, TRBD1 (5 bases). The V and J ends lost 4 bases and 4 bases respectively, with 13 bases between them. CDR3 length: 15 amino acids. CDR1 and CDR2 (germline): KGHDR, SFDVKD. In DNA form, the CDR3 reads TGTGCCACCAGTGACCCCGGGACTGAGAATCAGCCCCAGCATTTT. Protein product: CATSDPGTENQPQHF.

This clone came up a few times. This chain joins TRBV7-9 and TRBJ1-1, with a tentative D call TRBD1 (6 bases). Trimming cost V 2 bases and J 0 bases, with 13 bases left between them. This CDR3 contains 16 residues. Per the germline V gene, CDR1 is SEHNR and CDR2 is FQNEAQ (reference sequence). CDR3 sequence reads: CASSLPRDTLNTEAFF. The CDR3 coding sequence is TGTGCCAGCAGCTTACCCCGGGACACCTTGAACACTGAAGCTTTCTTT.

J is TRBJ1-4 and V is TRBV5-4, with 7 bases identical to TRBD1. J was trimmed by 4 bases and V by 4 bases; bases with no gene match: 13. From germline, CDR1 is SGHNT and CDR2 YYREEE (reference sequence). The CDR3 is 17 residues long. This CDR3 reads CASSSKGQGQFNEKLFF. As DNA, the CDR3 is TGTGCCAGCAGCAGCAAGGGTCAGGGACAGTTTAATGAAAAACTGTTTTTT.

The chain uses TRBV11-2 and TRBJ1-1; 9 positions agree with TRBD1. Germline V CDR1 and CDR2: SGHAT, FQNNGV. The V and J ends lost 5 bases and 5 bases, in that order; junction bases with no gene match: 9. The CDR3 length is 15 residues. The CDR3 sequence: CASSLTGGIWTEAFF. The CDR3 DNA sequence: TGTGCCAGCAGCCTCACAGGGGGCATCTGGACTGAAGCTTTCTTT. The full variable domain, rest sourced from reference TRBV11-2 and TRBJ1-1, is EAGVAQSPRYKIIEKRQSVAFWCNPISGHATLYWYQQILGQGPKLLIQFQNNGVVDDSQLPKDRFSAERLKGVDSTLKIQPAKLEDSAVYLCASSLTGGIWTEAFFGQGTRLTVV.

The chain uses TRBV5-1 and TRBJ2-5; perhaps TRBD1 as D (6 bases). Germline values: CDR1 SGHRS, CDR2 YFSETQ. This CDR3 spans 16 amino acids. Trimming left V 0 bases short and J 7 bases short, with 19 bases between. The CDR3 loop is CASSLEPAPKGGTQYF. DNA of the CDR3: TGCGCCAGCAGCTTGGAACCGGCTCCAAAAGGGGGGACCCAGTACTTC.

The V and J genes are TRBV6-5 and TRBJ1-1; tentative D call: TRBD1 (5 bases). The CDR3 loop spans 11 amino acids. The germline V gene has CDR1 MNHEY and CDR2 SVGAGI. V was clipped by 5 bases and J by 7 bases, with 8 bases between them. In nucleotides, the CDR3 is TGTGCCAGCAGTAAAACAGGTGAAGCTTTCTTT. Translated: CASSKTGEAFF.

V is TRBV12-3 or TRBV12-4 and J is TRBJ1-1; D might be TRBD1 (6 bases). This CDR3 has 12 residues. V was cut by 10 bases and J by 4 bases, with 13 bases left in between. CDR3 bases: TGTGCCAACGTTAAAGGGGGCACTGAAGCTTTCTTT. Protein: CANVKGGTEAFF.

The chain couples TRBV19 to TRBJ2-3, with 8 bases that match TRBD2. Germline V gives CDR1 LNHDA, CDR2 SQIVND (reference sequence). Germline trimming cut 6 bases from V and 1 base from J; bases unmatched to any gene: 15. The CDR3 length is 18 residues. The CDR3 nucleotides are TGTGCCAGTAGGAACTTGGCGAGCGGGAGAGGAGGCACAGATACGCAGTATTTT. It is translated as CASRNLASGRGGTDTQYF.

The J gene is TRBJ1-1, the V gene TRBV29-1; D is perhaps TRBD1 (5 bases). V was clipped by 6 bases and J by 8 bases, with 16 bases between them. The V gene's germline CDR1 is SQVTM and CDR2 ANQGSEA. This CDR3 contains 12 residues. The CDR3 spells CSVRTFSPEAFF. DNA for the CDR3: TGCAGCGTACGGACATTTTCGCCGGAAGCTTTCTTT.

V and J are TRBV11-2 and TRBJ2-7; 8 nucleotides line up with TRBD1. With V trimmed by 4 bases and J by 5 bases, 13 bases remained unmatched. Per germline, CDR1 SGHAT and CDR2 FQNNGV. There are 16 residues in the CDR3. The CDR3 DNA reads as TGTGCCAGCAGCTACCAAGCCGGGACAGGTAAAAACGAGCAGTACTTC. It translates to CASSYQAGTGKNEQYF.

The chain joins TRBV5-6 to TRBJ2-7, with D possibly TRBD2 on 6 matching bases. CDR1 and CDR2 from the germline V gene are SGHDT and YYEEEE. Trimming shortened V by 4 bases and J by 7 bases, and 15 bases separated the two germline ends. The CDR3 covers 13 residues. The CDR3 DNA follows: TGTGCCAGCAGCCTCCTGGAGGGTAAAGAGCAGTACTTC. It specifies CASSLLEGKEQYF.

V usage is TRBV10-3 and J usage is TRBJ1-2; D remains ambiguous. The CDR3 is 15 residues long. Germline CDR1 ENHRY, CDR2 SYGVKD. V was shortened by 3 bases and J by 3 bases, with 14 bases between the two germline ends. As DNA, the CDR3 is TGTGCCATCAGTGATTACTCTAGGGAGGACTATGGCTACACCTTC. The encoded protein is CAISDYSREDYGYTF.

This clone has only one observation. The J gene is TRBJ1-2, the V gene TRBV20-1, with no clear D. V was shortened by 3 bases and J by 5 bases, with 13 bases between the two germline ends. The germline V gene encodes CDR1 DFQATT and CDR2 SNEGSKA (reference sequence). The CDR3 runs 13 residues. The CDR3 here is CSASAAGWYGYTF. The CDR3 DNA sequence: TGCAGTGCTAGTGCGGCAGGATGGTATGGCTACACCTTC.

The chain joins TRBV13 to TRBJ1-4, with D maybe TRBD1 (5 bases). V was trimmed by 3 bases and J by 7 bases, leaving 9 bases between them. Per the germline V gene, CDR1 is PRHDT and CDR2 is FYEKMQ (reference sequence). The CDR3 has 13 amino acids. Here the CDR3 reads CASSFQGSEKLFF. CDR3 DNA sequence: TGTGCCAGCAGCTTCCAGGGAAGTGAAAAACTGTTTTTT.

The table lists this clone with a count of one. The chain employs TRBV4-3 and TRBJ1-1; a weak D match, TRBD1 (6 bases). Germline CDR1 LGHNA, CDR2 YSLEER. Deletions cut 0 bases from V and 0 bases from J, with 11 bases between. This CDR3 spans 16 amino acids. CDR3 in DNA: TGCGCCAGCAGCCAAGATATTTGGGACATGAACACTGAAGCTTTCTTT. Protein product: CASSQDIWDMNTEAFF.

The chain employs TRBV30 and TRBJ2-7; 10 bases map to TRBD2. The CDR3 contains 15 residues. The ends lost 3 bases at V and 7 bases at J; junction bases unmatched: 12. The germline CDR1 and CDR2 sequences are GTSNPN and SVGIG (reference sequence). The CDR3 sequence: CAWSHDLAGVGEQYF. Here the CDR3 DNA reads TGTGCCTGGAGCCATGATCTAGCGGGAGTAGGGGAGCAGTACTTC.

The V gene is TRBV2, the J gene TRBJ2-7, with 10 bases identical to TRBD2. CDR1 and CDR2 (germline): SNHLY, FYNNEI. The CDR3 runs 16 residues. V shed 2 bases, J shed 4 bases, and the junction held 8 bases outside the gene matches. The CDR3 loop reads CASSEIPAGGKYEQYF. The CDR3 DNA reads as TGTGCCAGCAGTGAAATCCCAGCGGGAGGGAAGTACGAGCAGTACTTC.

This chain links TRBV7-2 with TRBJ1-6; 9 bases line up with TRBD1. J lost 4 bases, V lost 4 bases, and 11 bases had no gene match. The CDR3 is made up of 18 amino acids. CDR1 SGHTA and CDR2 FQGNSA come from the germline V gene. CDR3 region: CASSSMGDRVSYNSPLHF. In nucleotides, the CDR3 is TGTGCCAGCAGCTCAATGGGGGACAGGGTGTCTTATAATTCACCCCTCCACTTT.

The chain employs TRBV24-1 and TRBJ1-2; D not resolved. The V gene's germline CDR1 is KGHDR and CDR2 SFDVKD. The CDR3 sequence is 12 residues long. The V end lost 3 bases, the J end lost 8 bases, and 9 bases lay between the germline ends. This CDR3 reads CATSDGLAGYTF. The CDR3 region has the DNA TGTGCCACCAGTGATGGCTTAGCGGGCTACACCTTC.

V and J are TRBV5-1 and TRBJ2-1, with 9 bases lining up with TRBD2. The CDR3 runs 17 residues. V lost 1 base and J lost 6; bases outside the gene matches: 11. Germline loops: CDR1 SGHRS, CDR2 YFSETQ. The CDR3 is CASSLSSGGRVVNEQFF. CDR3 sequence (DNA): TGCGCCAGCAGCTTGAGTAGCGGCGGGAGGGTTGTCAATGAGCAGTTCTTC. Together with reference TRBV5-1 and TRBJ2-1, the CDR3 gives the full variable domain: KAGVTQTPRYLIKTRGQQVTLSCSPISGHRSVSWYQQTPGQGLQFLFEYFSETQRNKGNFPGRFSGRQFSNSRSEMNVSTLELGDSALYLCASSLSSGGRVVNEQFFGPGTRLTVL.